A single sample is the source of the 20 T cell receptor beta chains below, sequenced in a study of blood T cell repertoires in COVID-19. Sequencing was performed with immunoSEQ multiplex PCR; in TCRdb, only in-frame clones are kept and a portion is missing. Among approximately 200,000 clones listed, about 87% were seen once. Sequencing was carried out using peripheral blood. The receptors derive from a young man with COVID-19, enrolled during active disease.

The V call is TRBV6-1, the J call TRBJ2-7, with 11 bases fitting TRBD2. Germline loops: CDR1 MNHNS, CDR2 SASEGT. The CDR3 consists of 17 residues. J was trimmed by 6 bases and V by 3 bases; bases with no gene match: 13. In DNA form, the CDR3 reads TGTGCCAGCAGTGAGAGGTTAGCGGGGGGGAAGGGGCCCGAGCAGTACTTC. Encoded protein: CASSERLAGGKGPEQYF.

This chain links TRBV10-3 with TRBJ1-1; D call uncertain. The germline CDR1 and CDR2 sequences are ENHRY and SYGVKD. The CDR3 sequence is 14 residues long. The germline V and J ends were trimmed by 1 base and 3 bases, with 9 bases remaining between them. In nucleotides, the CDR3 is TGTGCCATCAGTGAGTGGAGCGGAGACACTGAAGCTTTCTTT. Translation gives CAISEWSGDTEAFF.

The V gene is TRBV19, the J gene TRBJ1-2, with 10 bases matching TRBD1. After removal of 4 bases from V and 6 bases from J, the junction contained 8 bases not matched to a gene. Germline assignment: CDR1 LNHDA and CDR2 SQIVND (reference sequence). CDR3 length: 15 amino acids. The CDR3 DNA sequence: TGTGCCAGTAGTAGATATACCGGGACAGGGGATGGCTACACCTTC. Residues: CASSRYTGTGDGYTF.

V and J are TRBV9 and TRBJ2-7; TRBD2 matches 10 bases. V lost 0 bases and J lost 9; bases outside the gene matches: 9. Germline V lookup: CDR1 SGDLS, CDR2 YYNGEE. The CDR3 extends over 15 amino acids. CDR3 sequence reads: CASSVASGGFVGQYF. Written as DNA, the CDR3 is TGTGCCAGCAGCGTAGCTAGCGGGGGCTTTGTGGGGCAGTACTTC.

In DNA, the CDR3 is TGTGCCAGCAGTTGGGACAGCTACAATGAGCAGTTCTTC. Its protein product is CASSWDSYNEQFF. The rearrangement joins TRBV2 to TRBJ2-1; the match to TRBD1 covers 7 bases. J was trimmed by 3 bases and V by 5 bases; bases with no gene match: 1. CDR1 is SNHLY and CDR2 is FYNNEI in the germline V gene. This CDR3 spans 13 amino acids.

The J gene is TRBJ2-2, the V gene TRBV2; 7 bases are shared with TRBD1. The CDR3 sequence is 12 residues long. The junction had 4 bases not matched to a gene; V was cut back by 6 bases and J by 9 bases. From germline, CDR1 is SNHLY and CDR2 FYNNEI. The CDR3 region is CASRRQGRELFF. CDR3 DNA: TGTGCCAGCAGAAGACAGGGCCGGGAGCTGTTTTTT.

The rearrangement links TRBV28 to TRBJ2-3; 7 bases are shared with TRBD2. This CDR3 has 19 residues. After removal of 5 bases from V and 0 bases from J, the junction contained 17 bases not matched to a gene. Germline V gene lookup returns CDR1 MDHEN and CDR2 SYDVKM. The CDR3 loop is CASSPGLRAGVPSTDTQYF. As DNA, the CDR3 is TGTGCCAGCAGTCCGGGACTTAGGGCGGGGGTTCCGAGCACAGATACGCAGTATTTT.

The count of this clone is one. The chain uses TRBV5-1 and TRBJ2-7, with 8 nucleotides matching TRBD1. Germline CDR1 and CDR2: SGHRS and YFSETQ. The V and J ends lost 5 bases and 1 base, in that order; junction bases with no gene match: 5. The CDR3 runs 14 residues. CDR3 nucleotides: TGCGCCAGCAGAGATCAGGGGGCATCCTACGAGCAGTACTTC. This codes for CASRDQGASYEQYF.

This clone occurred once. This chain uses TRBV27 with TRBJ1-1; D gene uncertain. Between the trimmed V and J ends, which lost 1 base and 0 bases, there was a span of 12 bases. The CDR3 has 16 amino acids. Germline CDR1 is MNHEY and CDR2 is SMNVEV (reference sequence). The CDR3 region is CASSLFAGNMNTEAFF. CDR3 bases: TGTGCCAGCAGTTTATTCGCGGGGAACATGAACACTGAAGCTTTCTTT.

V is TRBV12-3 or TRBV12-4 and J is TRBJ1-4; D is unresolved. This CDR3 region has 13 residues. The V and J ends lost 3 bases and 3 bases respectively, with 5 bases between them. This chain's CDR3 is CASSFGANEKLFF. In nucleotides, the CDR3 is TGTGCCAGCAGTTTTGGAGCTAATGAAAAACTGTTTTTT.

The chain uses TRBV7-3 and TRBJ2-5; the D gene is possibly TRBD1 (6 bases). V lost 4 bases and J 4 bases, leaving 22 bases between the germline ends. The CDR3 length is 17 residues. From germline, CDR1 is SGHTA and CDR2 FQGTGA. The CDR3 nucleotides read TGTGCCAGCAGCTCGGGCCTGACAGGTTCCTGGGGAGAGACCCAGTACTTC. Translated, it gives CASSSGLTGSWGETQYF.

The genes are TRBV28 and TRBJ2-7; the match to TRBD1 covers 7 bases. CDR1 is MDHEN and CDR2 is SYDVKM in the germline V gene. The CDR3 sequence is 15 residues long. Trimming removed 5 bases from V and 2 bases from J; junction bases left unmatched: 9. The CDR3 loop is CASSPPETGPYEQYF. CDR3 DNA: TGTGCCAGCAGTCCCCCTGAGACAGGGCCCTACGAGCAGTACTTC.

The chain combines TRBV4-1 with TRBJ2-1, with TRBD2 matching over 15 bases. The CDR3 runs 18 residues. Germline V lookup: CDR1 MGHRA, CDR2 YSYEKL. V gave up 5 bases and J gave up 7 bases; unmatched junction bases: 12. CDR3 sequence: CASSTRTSGREGINEQFF. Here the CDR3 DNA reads TGCGCCAGCAGCACTCGGACTAGCGGGAGGGAGGGTATAAATGAGCAGTTCTTC.

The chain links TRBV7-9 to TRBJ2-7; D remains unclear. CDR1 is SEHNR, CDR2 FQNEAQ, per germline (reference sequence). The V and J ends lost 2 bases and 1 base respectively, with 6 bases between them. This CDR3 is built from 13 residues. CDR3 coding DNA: TGTGCCAGCAGCTTATATAGTTCCTACGAGCAGTACTTC. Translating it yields CASSLYSSYEQYF.

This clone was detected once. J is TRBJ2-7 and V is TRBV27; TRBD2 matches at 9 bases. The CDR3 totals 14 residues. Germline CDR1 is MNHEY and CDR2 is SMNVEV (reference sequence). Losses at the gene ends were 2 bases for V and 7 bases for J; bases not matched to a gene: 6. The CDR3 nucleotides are TGTGCCAGCAGTTTACGCGGGGGGGGAGGTGAGCAGTACTTC. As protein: CASSLRGGGGEQYF.

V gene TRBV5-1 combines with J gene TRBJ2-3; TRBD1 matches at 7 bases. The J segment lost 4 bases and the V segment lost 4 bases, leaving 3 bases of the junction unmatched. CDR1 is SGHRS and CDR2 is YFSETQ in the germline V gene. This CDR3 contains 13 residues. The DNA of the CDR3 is TGCGCCAGCAGCCCAACAGGGGCAGATACGCAGTATTTT. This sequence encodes CASSPTGADTQYF.

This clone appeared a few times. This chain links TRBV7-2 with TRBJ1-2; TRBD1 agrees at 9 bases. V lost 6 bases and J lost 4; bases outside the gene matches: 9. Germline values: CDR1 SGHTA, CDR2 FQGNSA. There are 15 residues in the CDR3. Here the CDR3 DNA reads TGTGCCAGCAGTAAACCGGGACAGGGAGTCTATGGCTACACCTTC. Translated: CASSKPGQGVYGYTF. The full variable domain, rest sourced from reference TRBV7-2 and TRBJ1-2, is GAGVSQSPSNKVTEKGKDVELRCDPISGHTALYWYRQSLGQGLEFLIYFQGNSAPDKSGLPSDRFSAERTGGSVSTLTIQRTQQEDSAVYLCASSKPGQGVYGYTFGSGTRLTVV.

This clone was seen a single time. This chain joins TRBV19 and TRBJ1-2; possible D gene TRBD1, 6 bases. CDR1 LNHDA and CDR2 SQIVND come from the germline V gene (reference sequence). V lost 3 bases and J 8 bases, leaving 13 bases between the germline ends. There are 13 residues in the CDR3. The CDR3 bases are TGTGCCAGTAGTATGGGGGGGCAGTGGGGCTACACCTTC. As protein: CASSMGGQWGYTF. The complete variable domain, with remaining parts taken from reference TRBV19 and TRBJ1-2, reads DGGITQSPKYLFRKEGQNVTLSCEQNLNHDAMYWYRQDPGQGLRLIYYSQIVNDFQKGDIAEGYSVSREKKESFPLTVTSAQKNPTAFYLCASSMGGQWGYTFGSGTRLTVV.

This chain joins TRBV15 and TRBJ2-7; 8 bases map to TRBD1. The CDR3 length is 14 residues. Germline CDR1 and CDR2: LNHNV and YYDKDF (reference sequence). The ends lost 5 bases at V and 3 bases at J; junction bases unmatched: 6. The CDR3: CATSHWTGFYEQYF. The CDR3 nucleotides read TGTGCCACCAGCCATTGGACAGGGTTCTACGAGCAGTACTTC.

The CDR3 spells CASSSPRQGKETQYF. The CDR3 DNA follows: TGTGCCAGCAGCTCGCCCCGACAGGGTAAAGAGACCCAGTACTTC. The genes are TRBV7-2 and TRBJ2-5, with TRBD1 identical over 7 bases. The CDR3 contains 15 residues. J lost 3 bases, V lost 4 bases, and 8 bases had no gene match. The germline V gene has CDR1 SGHTA and CDR2 FQGNSA.